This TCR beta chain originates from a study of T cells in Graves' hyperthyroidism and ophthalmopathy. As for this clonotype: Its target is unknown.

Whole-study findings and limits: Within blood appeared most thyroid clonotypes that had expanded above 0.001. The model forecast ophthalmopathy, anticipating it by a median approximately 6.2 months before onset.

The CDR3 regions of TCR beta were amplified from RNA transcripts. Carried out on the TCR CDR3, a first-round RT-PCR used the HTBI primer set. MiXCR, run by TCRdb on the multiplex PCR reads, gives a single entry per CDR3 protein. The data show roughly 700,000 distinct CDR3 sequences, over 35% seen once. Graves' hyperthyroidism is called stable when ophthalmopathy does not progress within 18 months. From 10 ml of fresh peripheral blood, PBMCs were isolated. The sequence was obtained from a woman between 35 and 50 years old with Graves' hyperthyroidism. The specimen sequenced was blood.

CDR3 sequence reads: CAISLNGLPGRETQYF. The DNA for the CDR3 is TGTGCCATCAGTCTGAATGGACTCCCGGGGCGAGAGACCCAGTACTTC. The chain employs TRBV10-3 and TRBJ2-5; D may correspond to TRBD1 or TRBD2 (5 bases each). Germline V CDR1 and CDR2: ENHRY, SYGVKD. The CDR3 covers 16 residues. Trimming stripped 5 bases from V and 4 bases from J, with 20 bases between.